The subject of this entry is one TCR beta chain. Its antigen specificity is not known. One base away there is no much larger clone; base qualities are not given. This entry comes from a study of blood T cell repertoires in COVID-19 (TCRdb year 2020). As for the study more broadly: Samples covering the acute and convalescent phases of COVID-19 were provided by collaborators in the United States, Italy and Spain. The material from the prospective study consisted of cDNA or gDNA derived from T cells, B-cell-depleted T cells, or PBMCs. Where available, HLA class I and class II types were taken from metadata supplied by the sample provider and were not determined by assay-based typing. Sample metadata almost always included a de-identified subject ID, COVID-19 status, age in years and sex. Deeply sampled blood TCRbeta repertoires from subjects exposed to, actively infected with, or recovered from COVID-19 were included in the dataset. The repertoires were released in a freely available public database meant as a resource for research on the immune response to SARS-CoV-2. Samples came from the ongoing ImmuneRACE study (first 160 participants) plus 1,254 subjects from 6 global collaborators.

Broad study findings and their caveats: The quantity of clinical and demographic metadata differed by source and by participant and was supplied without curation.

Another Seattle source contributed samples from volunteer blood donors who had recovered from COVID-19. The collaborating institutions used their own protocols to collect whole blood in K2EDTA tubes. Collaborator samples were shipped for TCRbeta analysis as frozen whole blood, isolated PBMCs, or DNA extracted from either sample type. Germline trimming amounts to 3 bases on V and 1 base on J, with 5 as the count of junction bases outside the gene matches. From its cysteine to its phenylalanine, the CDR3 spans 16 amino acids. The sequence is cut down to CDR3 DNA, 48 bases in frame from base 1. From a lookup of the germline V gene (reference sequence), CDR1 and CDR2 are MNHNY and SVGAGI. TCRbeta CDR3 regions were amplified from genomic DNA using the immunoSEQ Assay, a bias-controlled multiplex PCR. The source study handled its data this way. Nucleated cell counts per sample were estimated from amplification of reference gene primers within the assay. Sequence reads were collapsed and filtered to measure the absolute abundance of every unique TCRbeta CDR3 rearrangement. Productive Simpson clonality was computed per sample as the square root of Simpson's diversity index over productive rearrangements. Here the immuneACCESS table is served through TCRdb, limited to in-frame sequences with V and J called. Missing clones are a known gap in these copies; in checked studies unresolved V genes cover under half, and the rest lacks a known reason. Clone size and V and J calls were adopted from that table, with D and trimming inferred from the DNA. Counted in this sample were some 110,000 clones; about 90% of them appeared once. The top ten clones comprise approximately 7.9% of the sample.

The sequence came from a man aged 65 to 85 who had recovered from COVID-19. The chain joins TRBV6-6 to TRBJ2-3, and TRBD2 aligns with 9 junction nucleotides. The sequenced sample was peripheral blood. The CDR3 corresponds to CASSYNPSGGTDTQYF. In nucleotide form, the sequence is TGTGCCAGCAGTTATAACCCTAGCGGGGGCACAGATACGCAGTATTTT.